This entry describes one T cell receptor beta chain. Its antigen is not known. PCR employed 60 Vbeta and 13 Jbeta primers. The assay was immunoSEQ multiplex PCR, and TCRdb's table has in-frame clones only and misses some. The sample comprises about 140,000 clones, about 80% of which are singletons, and around 4.9% rests with the top ten. Per germline, CDR1 SQVTM and CDR2 ANQGSEA. The CDR3 contains 12 residues. V lost 1 base, J lost 7 bases, and 0 bases stayed unmatched. This sample stems from a study of cytomegalovirus exposure and HLA in healthy donors. Study observations and caveats: In a later analysis, HLA-C alleles had the fewest associated TCRs, DRB1 alleles the most. Researchers had no immune exposure information except CMV serostatus available. A further, later analysis showed that HLA-associated TCR beta chains (compared with equally common others) were more clonally expanded. What a later analysis reportedly showed was that an Asian-associated ancestry cluster had fewer N-insertions than the approximately 670-donor mean.

The chain links TRBV29-1 to TRBJ1-2; 10 nucleotides match TRBD1. This clonotype originated in a male donor in good health and CMV-seronegative. Sequencing used PBMCs. CDR3 in DNA: TGCAGCGTTGAAGGGACAGGGGGTGGCTACACCTTC. Encoded protein: CSVEGTGGGYTF.